The 25 T cell receptor beta chains presented below share a single source sample, sequenced in a study of cytomegalovirus exposure and HLA in healthy donors. The primer mix had 60 Vbeta and 13 Jbeta primers. Method: immunoSEQ multiplex PCR; TCRdb's copy keeps in-frame clones and lacks some. The table includes 100,000 to 150,000 clones, approximately 80% detected once. The sequenced sample was PBMCs. These receptors came from a female donor in good health and CMV-seropositive.

V gene TRBV28 combines with J gene TRBJ2-7; TRBD1 matches at 8 bases. Germline V lookup: CDR1 MDHEN, CDR2 SYDVKM. CDR3 length: 14 residues. Trimming at V came to 10 bases and at J to 6 bases, leaving 14 bases not matched to a gene. The CDR3 coding sequence is TGTGCCATCACGGGAACAGGGGGAAAACGCGAGCAGTACTTC. It encodes CAITGTGGKREQYF.

The gene calls are TRBV7-6 and TRBJ2-7, with 8 bases aligning to TRBD2. There are 14 residues in the CDR3. CDR1 SGHVS and CDR2 FNYEAQ come from the germline V gene. Unmatched junction bases numbered 5, after V lost 3 bases and J lost 4 bases. DNA for the CDR3: TGTGCCAGCAGCTTCGGGGGGGCCGGGTACGAGCAGTACTTC. Its translation: CASSFGGAGYEQYF.

The V and J genes are TRBV28 and TRBJ1-3; a weak D match, TRBD1 (6 bases). The CDR3 is 13 amino acids. The germline gives CDR1 MDHEN, CDR2 SYDVKM. The V gene lost 6 bases and the J gene lost 2 bases, with 8 bases spanning the gap. As DNA, the CDR3 is TGTGCCAGCAGCGGGGGGCCTGGAAACACCATATATTTT. Its protein product is CASSGGPGNTIYF.

This chain links TRBV7-3 with TRBJ2-2, with TRBD1 as a possible D gene (5 bases). This CDR3 has 13 amino acids. In germline, CDR1 is SGHTA, CDR2 FQGTGA. V lost 5 bases and J 7 bases, leaving 11 bases between the germline ends. CDR3 nucleotide sequence: TGTGCCAGCAGCCCAGGGTCCGGCGGGGAGCTGTTTTTT. Protein: CASSPGSGGELFF.

The J gene is TRBJ2-3, the V gene TRBV29-1; 7 nucleotides match TRBD1. The CDR3 has 14 amino acids. Unmatched junction bases numbered 13, after V lost 8 bases and J lost 5 bases. The germline CDR1 and CDR2 sequences are SQVTM and ANQGSEA. Here the CDR3 reads CSFRTGALGDTQYF. CDR3 DNA: TGCAGCTTCCGGACAGGTGCCTTGGGAGATACGCAGTATTTT.

The rearrangement uses TRBV19 and TRBJ2-1; the match to TRBD2 covers 10 bases. Germline CDR1 LNHDA, CDR2 SQIVND (reference sequence). The CDR3 covers 14 residues. Trimming at V came to 9 bases and at J to 0 bases, leaving 2 bases not matched to a gene. For the CDR3, the DNA is TGTGCCAGCGAGCGGGGGGGCTCCTACAATGAGCAGTTCTTC. This sequence encodes CASERGGSYNEQFF.

The chain combines TRBV7-9 with TRBJ1-5, with unresolved D. The CDR3 sequence is 12 residues long. Looked up from germline, CDR1 is SEHNR and CDR2 is FQNEAQ (reference sequence). V lost 7 bases and J 4 bases, leaving 8 bases between the germline ends. The chain's CDR3 is CASNRENQPQHF. CDR3 in DNA: TGTGCCAGCAATAGAGAAAATCAGCCCCAGCATTTT.

This clone was recorded once. The chain recombines TRBV7-9 with TRBJ1-6, with TRBD1 identical over 7 bases. V shed 5 bases, J shed 7 bases, and the junction held 8 bases outside the gene matches. Germline V gene data show CDR1 as SEHNR and CDR2 as FQNEAQ (reference sequence). The CDR3 has 15 amino acids. The CDR3 DNA sequence: TGTGCCAGCAGCGAACGACAGGGTGAAAATTCACCCCTCCACTTT. Translating it yields CASSERQGENSPLHF.

This clone was found a few times. CDR3 coding DNA: TGTGCCATAGCCCCGCGGGGGGGCTCCTACAATGAGCAGTTCTTC. Translating it yields CAIAPRGGSYNEQFF. The J gene is TRBJ2-1, the V gene TRBV19; TRBD2 agrees at 9 bases. CDR1 LNHDA and CDR2 SQIVND come from the germline V gene (reference sequence). J was trimmed by 0 bases and V by 10 bases; bases with no gene match: 7. This CDR3 region has 15 residues.

The chain links TRBV7-2 to TRBJ2-1; possible D gene TRBD1, 5 bases. The CDR3 has 16 residues. The germline V gene has CDR1 SGHTA and CDR2 FQGNSA. V lost 3 bases and J lost 1, with 13 bases in between. The CDR3 coding sequence is TGTGCCAGCAGCTTGGGGTGGGGCTCTTCCTACAATGAGCAGTTCTTC. Protein product: CASSLGWGSSYNEQFF. Together with reference TRBV7-2 and TRBJ2-1, the CDR3 gives the full variable domain: GAGVSQSPSNKVTEKGKDVELRCDPISGHTALYWYRQSLGQGLEFLIYFQGNSAPDKSGLPSDRFSAERTGGSVSTLTIQRTQQEDSAVYLCASSLGWGSSYNEQFFGPGTRLTVL.

This clone was recorded a few times. This rearrangement joins TRBV7-9 to TRBJ2-3; 11 bases align to TRBD2. This CDR3 is built from 15 residues. The J segment lost 0 bases and the V segment lost 7 bases, leaving 3 bases of the junction unmatched. Per the germline V gene, CDR1 is SEHNR and CDR2 is FQNEAQ (reference sequence). CDR3 region: CASTRLAGSTDTQYF. DNA of the CDR3: TGTGCCAGCACCCGACTAGCGGGGAGCACAGATACGCAGTATTTT.

This chain connects TRBV5-4 to TRBJ2-1; 8 bases fit TRBD1. Germline V gene data show CDR1 as SGHNT and CDR2 as YYREEE (reference sequence). V was clipped by 3 bases and J by 4 bases; unmatched bases: 3. The CDR3 is made up of 14 amino acids. As DNA, the CDR3 is TGTGCCAGCAGCTCAGGGGGCGCGTACAATGAGCAGTTCTTC. Residues: CASSSGGAYNEQFF.

V is TRBV27 and J is TRBJ2-7; D is possibly TRBD1 (6 bases). Germline CDR1 MNHEY, CDR2 SMNVEV (reference sequence). V lost 6 bases and J 3 bases, leaving 27 bases between the germline ends. This CDR3 comprises 18 residues. CDR3 sequence reads: CASSFKTHRDLRIYEQYF. The DNA for the CDR3 is TGTGCCAGCAGCTTTAAGACCCACAGGGATCTACGTATCTACGAGCAGTACTTC.

This rearrangement joins TRBV7-9 to TRBJ1-1; D unresolved. Germline V gene sequence: CDR1 SEHNR, CDR2 FQNEAQ (reference sequence). V lost 5 bases to trimming and J lost 4 bases, with 14 bases between them. This CDR3 is built from 14 residues. The CDR3 nucleotides are TGTGCCAGCAGCACCGGGTGGGAGGGCACTGAAGCTTTCTTT. This sequence encodes CASSTGWEGTEAFF.

The chain combines TRBV7-9 with TRBJ1-1, with D uncertain. Germline V gene data show CDR1 as SEHNR and CDR2 as FQNEAQ (reference sequence). The CDR3 extends over 12 amino acids. Trimming left V 2 bases short and J 10 bases short, with 11 bases between. The chain's CDR3 is CASSLIFQVAFF. The CDR3, as DNA: TGTGCCAGCAGCTTAATTTTTCAGGTAGCTTTCTTT.

The chain has TRBV6-6 and TRBJ1-5, with D possibly being TRBD1 (5 bases). This CDR3 spans 15 amino acids. V lost 2 bases and J lost 5, with 13 bases in between. Germline V lookup: CDR1 MNHNY, CDR2 SVGAGI (reference sequence). The CDR3 sequence is CASSYGTLVDQPQHF. The DNA for the CDR3 is TGTGCCAGCAGTTACGGGACTCTAGTGGATCAGCCCCAGCATTTT.

This chain joins TRBV14 and TRBJ1-2, with D unresolved. The V and J ends lost 4 bases and 4 bases respectively, with 10 bases between them. The CDR3 extends over 13 amino acids. The V gene's germline CDR1 is SGHDN and CDR2 FVKESK. The CDR3 DNA is TGTGCCAGCAGCCTGAGGGTTGGCTATGGCTACACCTTC. Its translation is CASSLRVGYGYTF.

This chain links TRBV9 with TRBJ2-2; the D is unclear. Germline CDR1 is SGDLS and CDR2 is YYNGEE. V was cut by 4 bases and J by 5 bases, with 6 bases left in between. The CDR3 is made up of 12 amino acids. CDR3 sequence (DNA): TGTGCCAGCAGCACGGAGACCGGGGAGCTGTTTTTT. Its translation: CASSTETGELFF. Variable domain in full (rest from reference TRBV9 and TRBJ2-2): DSGVTQTPKHLITATGQRVTLRCSPRSGDLSVYWYQQSLDQGLQFLIQYYNGEERAKGNILERFSAQQFPDLHSELNLSSLELGDSALYFCASSTETGELFFGEGSRLTVL.

CDR3 sequence reads: CASSKLTGAHSYEQYF. Written as DNA, the CDR3 is TGTGCCAGCAGTAAGTTAACAGGGGCCCACTCCTACGAGCAGTACTTC. J is TRBJ2-7 and V is TRBV11-2, with TRBD1 identical over 7 bases. CDR3 size: 16 residues. Germline CDR1 is SGHAT and CDR2 is FQNNGV. J gave up 0 bases and V 6 bases, and 11 bases lay outside the gene matches. The full variable domain, completed using reference TRBV11-2 and TRBJ2-7, is EAGVAQSPRYKIIEKRQSVAFWCNPISGHATLYWYQQILGQGPKLLIQFQNNGVVDDSQLPKDRFSAERLKGVDSTLKIQPAKLEDSAVYLCASSKLTGAHSYEQYFGPGTRLTVT.

J is TRBJ2-1 and V is TRBV7-2; 9 positions agree with TRBD2. The germline V gene encodes CDR1 SGHTA and CDR2 FQGNSA. Trimming removed 0 bases from V and 10 bases from J; junction bases left unmatched: 4. The CDR3 runs to 14 residues. CDR3 in amino acids: CASSLARLAGEQFF. The CDR3 nucleotides are TGTGCCAGCAGCTTAGCGCGGCTAGCGGGGGAGCAGTTCTTC.

The rearrangement joins TRBV6-1 to TRBJ1-5; D possibly corresponds to TRBD1 (6 bases). The germline V gene has CDR1 MNHNS and CDR2 SASEGT. V lost 4 bases and J 8 bases, leaving 15 bases between the germline ends. The CDR3 is 14 amino acids. CDR3 sequence reads: CASSGGQNSKPQHF. The CDR3 coding sequence is TGTGCCAGCAGTGGAGGACAGAACTCTAAGCCCCAGCATTTT.

J is TRBJ2-3 and V is TRBV27; 7 bases match TRBD2. The J segment lost 1 base and the V segment lost 1 base, leaving 2 bases of the junction unmatched. This CDR3 is 15 amino acids long. Per the germline V gene, CDR1 is MNHEY and CDR2 is SMNVEV (reference sequence). CDR3 sequence reads: CASSLYRGGTDTQYF. In DNA form, the CDR3 reads TGTGCCAGCAGTTTATACCGGGGGGGCACAGATACGCAGTATTTT.

CDR3 region: CASSAEGYYGYTF. DNA for the CDR3: TGTGCCAGCAGTGCAGAGGGTTACTATGGCTACACCTTC. The genes are TRBV2 and TRBJ1-2, with D unresolved. Germline CDR1 and CDR2: SNHLY and FYNNEI. The V gene lost 4 bases and the J gene lost 3 bases, with 9 bases spanning the gap. This CDR3 comprises 13 residues.

This chain uses TRBV6-4 with TRBJ2-3; D gene ambiguous. Trimming stripped 0 bases from V and 4 bases from J, with 11 bases between. Germline V gene data show CDR1 as MRHNA and CDR2 as SNTAGT. The CDR3 is made up of 15 amino acids. The DNA for the CDR3 is TGTGCCAGCAGTGACTCGGCAAGTATCGCAGATACGCAGTATTTT. Its protein is CASSDSASIADTQYF.

Remarks on this clone: This likely comes from a read error, as the CDR3 has no conserved phenylalanine or tryptophan at its end. The CDR3 bases are TGTGCCAGCAGCCCGGACAGGGGGAATGAAAAACTGTTTTCT. It is translated as CASSPDRGNEKLFS. The rearrangement links TRBV7-2 to TRBJ1-4, with TRBD1 matching over 10 bases. Germline V gene data show CDR1 as SGHTA and CDR2 as FQGNSA. V was clipped by 5 bases and J by 5 bases; unmatched bases: 2. This CDR3 is 14 amino acids long.